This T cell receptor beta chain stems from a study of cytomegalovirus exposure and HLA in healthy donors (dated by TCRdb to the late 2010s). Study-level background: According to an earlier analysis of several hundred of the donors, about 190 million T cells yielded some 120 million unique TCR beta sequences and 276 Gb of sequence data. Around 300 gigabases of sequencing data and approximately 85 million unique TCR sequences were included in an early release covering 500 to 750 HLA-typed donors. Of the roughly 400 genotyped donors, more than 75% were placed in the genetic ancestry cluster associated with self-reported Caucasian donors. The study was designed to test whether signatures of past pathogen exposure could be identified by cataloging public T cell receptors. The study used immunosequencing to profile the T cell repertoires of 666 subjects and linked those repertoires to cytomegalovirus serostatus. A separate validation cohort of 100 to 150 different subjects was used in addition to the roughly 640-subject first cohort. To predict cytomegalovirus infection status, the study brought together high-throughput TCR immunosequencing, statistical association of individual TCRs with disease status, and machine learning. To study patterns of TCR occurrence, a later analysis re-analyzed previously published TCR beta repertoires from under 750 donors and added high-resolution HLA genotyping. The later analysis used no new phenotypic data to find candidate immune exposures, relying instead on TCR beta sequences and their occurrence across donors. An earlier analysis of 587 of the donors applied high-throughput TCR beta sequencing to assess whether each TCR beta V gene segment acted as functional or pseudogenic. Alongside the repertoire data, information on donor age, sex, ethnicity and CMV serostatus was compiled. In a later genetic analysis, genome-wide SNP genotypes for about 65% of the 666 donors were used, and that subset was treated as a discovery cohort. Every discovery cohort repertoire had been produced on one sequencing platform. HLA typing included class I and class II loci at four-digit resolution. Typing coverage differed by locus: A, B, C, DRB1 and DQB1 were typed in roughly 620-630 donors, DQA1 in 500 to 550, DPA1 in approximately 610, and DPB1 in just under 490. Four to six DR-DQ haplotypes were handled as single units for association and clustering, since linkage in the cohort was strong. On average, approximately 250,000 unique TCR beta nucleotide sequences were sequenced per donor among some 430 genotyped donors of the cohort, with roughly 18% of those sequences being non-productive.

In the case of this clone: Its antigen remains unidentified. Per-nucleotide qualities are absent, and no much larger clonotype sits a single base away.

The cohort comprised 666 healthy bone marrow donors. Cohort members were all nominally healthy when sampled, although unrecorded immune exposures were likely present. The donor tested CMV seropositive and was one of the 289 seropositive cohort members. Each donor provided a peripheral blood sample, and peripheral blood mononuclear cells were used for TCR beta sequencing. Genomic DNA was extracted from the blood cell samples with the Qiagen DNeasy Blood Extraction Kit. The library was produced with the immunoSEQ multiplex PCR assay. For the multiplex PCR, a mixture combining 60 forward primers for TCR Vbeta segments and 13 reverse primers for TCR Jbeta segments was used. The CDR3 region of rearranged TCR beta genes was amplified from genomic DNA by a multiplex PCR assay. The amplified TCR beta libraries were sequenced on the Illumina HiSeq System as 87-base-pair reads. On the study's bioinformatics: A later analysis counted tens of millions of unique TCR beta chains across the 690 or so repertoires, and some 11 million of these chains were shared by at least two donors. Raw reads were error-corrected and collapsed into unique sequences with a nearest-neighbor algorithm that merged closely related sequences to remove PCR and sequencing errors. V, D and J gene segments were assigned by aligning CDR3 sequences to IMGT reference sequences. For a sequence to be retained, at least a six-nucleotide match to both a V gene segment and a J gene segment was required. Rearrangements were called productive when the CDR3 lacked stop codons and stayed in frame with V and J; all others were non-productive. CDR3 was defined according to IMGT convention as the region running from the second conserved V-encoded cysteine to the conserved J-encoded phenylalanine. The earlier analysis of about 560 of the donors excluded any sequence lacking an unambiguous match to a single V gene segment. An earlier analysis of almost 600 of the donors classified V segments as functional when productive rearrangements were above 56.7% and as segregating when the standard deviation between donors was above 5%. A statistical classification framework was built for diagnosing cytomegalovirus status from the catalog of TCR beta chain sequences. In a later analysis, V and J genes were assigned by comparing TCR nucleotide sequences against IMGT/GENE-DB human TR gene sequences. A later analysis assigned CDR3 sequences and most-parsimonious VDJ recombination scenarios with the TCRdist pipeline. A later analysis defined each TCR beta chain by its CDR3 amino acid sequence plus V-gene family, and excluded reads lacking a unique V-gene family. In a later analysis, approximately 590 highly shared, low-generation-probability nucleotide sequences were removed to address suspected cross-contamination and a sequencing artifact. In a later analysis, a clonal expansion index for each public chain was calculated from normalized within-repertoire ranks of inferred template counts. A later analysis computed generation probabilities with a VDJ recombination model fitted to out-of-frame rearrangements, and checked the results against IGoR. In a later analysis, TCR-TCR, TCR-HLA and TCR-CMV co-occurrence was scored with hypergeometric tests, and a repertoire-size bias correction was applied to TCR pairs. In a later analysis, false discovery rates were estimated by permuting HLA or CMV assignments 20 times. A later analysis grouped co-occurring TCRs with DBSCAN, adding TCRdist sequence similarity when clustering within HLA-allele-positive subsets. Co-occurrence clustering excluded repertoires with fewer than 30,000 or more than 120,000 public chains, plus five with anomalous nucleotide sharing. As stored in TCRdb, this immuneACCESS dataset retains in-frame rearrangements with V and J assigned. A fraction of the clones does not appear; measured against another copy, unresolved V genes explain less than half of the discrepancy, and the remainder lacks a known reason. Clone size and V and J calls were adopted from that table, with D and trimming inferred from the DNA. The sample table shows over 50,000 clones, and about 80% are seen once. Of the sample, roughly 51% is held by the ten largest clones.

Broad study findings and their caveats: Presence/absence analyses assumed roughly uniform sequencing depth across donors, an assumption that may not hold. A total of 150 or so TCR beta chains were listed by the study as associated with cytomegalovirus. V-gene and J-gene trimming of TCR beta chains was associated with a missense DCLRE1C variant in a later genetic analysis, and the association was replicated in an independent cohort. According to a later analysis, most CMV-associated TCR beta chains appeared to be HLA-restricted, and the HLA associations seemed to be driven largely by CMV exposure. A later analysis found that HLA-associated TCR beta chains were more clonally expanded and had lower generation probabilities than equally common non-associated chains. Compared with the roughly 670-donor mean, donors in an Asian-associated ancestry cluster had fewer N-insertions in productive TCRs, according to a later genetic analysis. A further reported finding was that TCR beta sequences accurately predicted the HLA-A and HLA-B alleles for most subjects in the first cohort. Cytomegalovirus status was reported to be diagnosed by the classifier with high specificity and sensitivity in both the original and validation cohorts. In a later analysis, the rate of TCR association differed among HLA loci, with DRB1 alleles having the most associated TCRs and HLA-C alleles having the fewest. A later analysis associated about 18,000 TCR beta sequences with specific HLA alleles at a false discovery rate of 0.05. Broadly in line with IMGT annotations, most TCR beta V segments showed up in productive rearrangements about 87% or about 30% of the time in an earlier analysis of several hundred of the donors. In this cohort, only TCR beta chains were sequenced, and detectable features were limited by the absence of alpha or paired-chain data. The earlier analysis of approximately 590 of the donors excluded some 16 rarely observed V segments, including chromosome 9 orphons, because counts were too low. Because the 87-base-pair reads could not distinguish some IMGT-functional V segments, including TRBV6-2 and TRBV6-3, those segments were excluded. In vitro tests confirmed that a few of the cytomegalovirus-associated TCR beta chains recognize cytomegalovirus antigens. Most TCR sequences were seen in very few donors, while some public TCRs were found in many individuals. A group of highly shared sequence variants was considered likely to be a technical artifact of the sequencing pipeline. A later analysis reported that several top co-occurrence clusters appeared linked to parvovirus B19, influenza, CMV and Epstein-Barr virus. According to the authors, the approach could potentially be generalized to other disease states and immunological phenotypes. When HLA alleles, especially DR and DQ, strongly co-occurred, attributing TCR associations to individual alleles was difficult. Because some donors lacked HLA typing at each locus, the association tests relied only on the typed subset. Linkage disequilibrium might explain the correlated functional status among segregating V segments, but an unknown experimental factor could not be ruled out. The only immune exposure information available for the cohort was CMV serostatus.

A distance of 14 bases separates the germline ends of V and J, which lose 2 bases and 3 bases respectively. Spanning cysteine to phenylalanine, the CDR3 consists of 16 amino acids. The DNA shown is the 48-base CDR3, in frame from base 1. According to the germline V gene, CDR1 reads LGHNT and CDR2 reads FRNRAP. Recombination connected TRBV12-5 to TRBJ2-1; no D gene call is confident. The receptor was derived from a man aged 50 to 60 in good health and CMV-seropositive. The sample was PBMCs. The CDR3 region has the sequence CASGLSLGTSYNEQFF. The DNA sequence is TGTGCTAGTGGTTTGTCACTGGGCACGAGCTACAATGAGCAGTTCTTC.